This entry is about one TCR beta chain. What this receptor recognizes is not known. Qualities for individual bases were not recorded, and no much larger clone is one base off. Amplification of TCR beta CDR3 regions was carried out from RNA transcripts. The first round of RT-PCR for the TCR CDR3 was performed with the HTBI primer set and the Qiagen OneStep RT-PCR kit. The libraries were constructed in a second round of multiplex PCR and then size-selected and purified. Libraries were sequenced paired-end with 100 bp reads on an Illumina HiSeq2000. The original pipeline was this. SOAPnuke was used to process the raw data, removing reads that contained adapters or uncalled bases, had a mean Phred below 15, or lacked an exact match to the constant primer or identifier. High-quality paired reads were merged with COPE v1.2.5, and unique nucleotide sequences were defined as clonotypes. MiTCR v1.1 was used to align the clonotypes against IMGT TRBV, TRBD and TRBJ reference segments. Only V-J combinations with frequency above 0.0001, covering 99.2% of repertoires, were analysed. A TCS score was defined as the ratio of F50 (clonal expansion) to E x V (chaos), with BLOSUM62-based TCRdist applied between CDR3 peptides within each V-J. Welch's t-statistics and random forest reduced 500 to 650 V-J features to 13, which were used in a naive Bayes classifier (R e1071). The similarity between thyroid and blood repertoires was quantified using the Morisita-Horn index. The raw public data were reprocessed by TCRdb itself: fastp quality trimming at Q25, MiXCR clonotype calling, in-frame beta chains only. Rows matching on CDR3 protein sequence are summarized as one entry with the most common DNA and genes. V and J calls and clone size were set by TCRdb, not the authors. Within this sample are 750,000 to 950,000 distinct CDR3 sequences, with over 35% of them counted one time only. The ten largest clonotypes hold approximately 10% of the sample.

V loses 5 bases at its end and J loses 8 bases; junction bases beyond the gene matches: 7. The CDR3 goes from the cysteine to the phenylalanine over 14 residues. Kept here is only the CDR3 DNA, which spans 42 bases and is read in frame from base 1. Via the germline V gene, CDR1 is MNHEY and CDR2 SVGAGI. This entry belongs to a study of T cells in Graves' hyperthyroidism and ophthalmopathy (dated by TCRdb to the late 2010s). Regarding the complete study: Peripheral blood samples were taken at initial diagnosis, before any treatment was given. TCR V-J signatures able to tell the groups apart were searched for in a discovery cohort of 90 to 100 patients, of whom over 40 had Graves' ophthalmopathy and 55 to 65 had stable Graves' hyperthyroidism. Prospective prediction of ophthalmopathy was tested in an independent validation cohort consisting of 18 hyperthyroidism patients and around 17 patients who later progressed to ophthalmopathy. The roughly 100 discovery patients were randomly divided into training and test sets at a 7:3 ratio. In addition, the study compared T-cell repertoires in thyroid tissue and in blood from five to seven Graves' hyperthyroidism patients. After sampling, hyperthyroidism patients received methimazole starting at 30 mg daily, and ophthalmopathy patients received high-dose intravenous methylprednisolone. According to the paper, TCR Vbeta CDR3 sequencing was carried out on 120 to 150 peripheral blood samples, which came from about 45 ophthalmopathy, approximately 78 hyperthyroidism and about 17 progressor patients. Beyond this particular receptor, the publication reports: Sample size was not statistically predetermined, and investigators were not blinded to group allocation. Most expanded thyroid clonotypes (frequency above 0.001) were also detected in blood, suggesting blood repertoires may reflect thyroid immune responses. A model built on a 13 V-J signature distinguished ophthalmopathy from stable hyperthyroidism, reaching approximately 89% sensitivity and about 81% specificity in cross-validation and 80%/75% in testing. In validation, progression to ophthalmopathy was predicted by the model with about 70% sensitivity and roughly 72% specificity, a median of around 6.5 months before onset.

Graves' hyperthyroidism was defined as stable when no progression to ophthalmopathy occurred over 18 months of follow-up. The hyperthyroidism patients were between 18 and 65 years old and newly diagnosed, with a disease duration of less than 2 months. Any patient with an uncontrolled infection, another autoimmune disease, pregnancy or lactation was excluded. Diagnoses were based on clinical symptoms, serum thyroxine and TRAb, thyroid ultrasound and orbital computed tomography. PBMCs were isolated from about 9 ml of fresh peripheral blood by Ficoll-Paque density gradient centrifugation. Total RNA was extracted using Trizol reagent, and RNA quality was assessed on an Agilent 2100 Bioanalyzer.

The sample consisted of blood. The clonotype originates from a young man with Graves' hyperthyroidism. This receptor chain uses TRBV6-5 and TRBJ1-2; the junction holds 11 bases that match TRBD1. The nucleotides are TGTGCCAGCAGTACGGGACAGGGGGAAGGCGGCTACACCTTC. It encodes CASSTGQGEGGYTF.